This T cell receptor beta chain was documented in a study of T cells after yellow fever vaccination. Turning to the study itself: Some fractions had low cell numbers, and these were prepared with SMART-Seq v4 Ultra Low Input.

General study results and limits: Weaker overall, the secondary response nonetheless peaked faster (day 5 versus 15).

Germline V gives CDR1 KGHDR, CDR2 SFDVKD. The germline V and J ends were trimmed by 7 bases and 3 bases, with 10 bases remaining between them. The CDR3 consists of 13 residues. This clonotype occurred a few times. Antigen unknown. The authors made TCR cDNA by 5'RACE template switching, adding a universal primer site and UMIs. TCRdb reprocessed the 5' RACE reads via MiXCR and lists one record per CDR3 protein. The sample includes around 590,000 distinct CDR3 sequences, approximately 13% of them seen just once. This TCR was recovered from a man aged 25-45 years who received the YFV17D yellow fever vaccine. The chain has TRBV24-1 and TRBJ2-3; D is unresolved. The sequenced sample was PBMCs, obtained on the day of the yellow fever booster vaccination. The CDR3 DNA is TGTGCCACCAGGGACCCAGTAACAGATACGCAGTATTTT. Its protein is CATRDPVTDTQYF.